The 14 T cell receptor beta chains given below trace back to one sample, sequenced in a study of blood T cell repertoires in COVID-19. Sequencing used immunoSEQ multiplex PCR; TCRdb keeps in-frame clones, though not all of them. Among roughly 150,000 clones listed, 87% were seen once. Source material: peripheral blood. These receptors all stem from a human donor in a cohort sampled during active COVID-19.

The table lists this clone with a few counts. The V and J genes are TRBV10-3 and TRBJ1-2, with no clear D. Trimming cost V 8 bases and J 0 bases, with 16 bases left between them. In germline, CDR1 is ENHRY, CDR2 SYGVKD. The CDR3 is 15 residues long. The CDR3: CAIRDGKGANYGYTF. CDR3 bases: TGTGCCATCCGCGACGGGAAAGGAGCTAACTATGGCTACACCTTC.

This clone was recorded a few times. The chain joins TRBV7-9 to TRBJ2-2; TRBD2 aligns across 8 bases. The V gene end was trimmed by 4 bases and the J gene end by 4 bases; junction bases not matched to a gene: 8. The V gene's germline CDR1 is SEHNR and CDR2 FQNEAQ (reference sequence). CDR3 length equals 16 residues. The CDR3 spells CASSSTSEDGTGELFF. The DNA of the CDR3 is TGTGCCAGCAGCTCGACTAGCGAGGACGGCACCGGGGAGCTGTTTTTT.

The sample holds a few counts of this clone. The J gene is TRBJ2-1, the V gene TRBV5-1, with 10 bases that match TRBD1. V was clipped by 4 bases and J by 6 bases; unmatched bases: 4. From germline, CDR1 is SGHRS and CDR2 YFSETQ. The CDR3 contains 14 residues. This CDR3 is CASSTGQGSNEQFF. The CDR3 DNA is TGCGCCAGCAGCACGGGACAGGGGAGCAATGAGCAGTTCTTC.

The V gene is TRBV19, the J gene TRBJ1-5; possible D gene TRBD1, 6 bases. This CDR3 spans 20 amino acids. V was clipped by 5 bases and J by 2 bases, with 28 bases between them. CDR1 is LNHDA, CDR2 SQIVND, per germline (reference sequence). The DNA of the CDR3 is TGTGCCAGTAGTCCCTATCCGGGGACACCCTCCTCAGCGGGCAATCAGCCCCAGCATTTT. Protein product: CASSPYPGTPSSAGNQPQHF.

The rearrangement uses TRBV9 and TRBJ2-7; a possible D gene is TRBD2 (5 bases). CDR1 is SGDLS, CDR2 YYNGEE, per germline. V lost 4 bases to trimming and J lost 0 bases, with 20 bases between them. The CDR3 loop spans 17 amino acids. CDR3 loop: CASSPLPGIASSYEQYF. The CDR3 DNA reads as TGTGCCAGCAGCCCCCTGCCCGGGATAGCCTCCTCCTACGAGCAGTACTTC.

This chain uses TRBV7-3 with TRBJ2-3, with 9 bases that match TRBD2. After removal of 3 bases from V and 6 bases from J, the junction contained 10 bases not matched to a gene. Germline lookup yields CDR1 SGHTA and CDR2 FQGTGA. This CDR3 has 16 residues. The CDR3 DNA sequence: TGTGCCAGCAGCTTTAGAGCGGGGGGCCCCCCGGATACGCAGTATTTT. As protein: CASSFRAGGPPDTQYF.

Remarks on this clone: One end of the junction is discordant with germline, which a read error may explain. The V call is TRBV7-9, the J call TRBJ2-6; TRBD2 matches 7 bases. The CDR3 loop spans 18 amino acids. Germline-derived CDR1 and CDR2 are SEHNR and FQNEAQ (reference sequence). CDR3 coding DNA: TGTGCCAGCCGAGCTTCAATCCGCGGGGGATCTGGGACCAACGTCCTGACTTTC. Translation: CASRASIRGGSGTNVLTF.

A word on this clone: A junction boundary mismatches the germline segment, possibly from a read error. The gene calls are TRBV2 and TRBJ1-5; D not certain. The V gene's germline CDR1 is SNHLY and CDR2 FYNNEI. This CDR3 region has 12 residues. In DNA form, the CDR3 reads TGTGCCAGCAGTGATCATGTGGGCGGGCAGGATTTT. As protein: CASSDHVGGQDF. Complete variable domain (other parts from reference TRBV2 and TRBJ1-5): EPEVTQTPSHQVTQMGQEVILRCVPISNHLYFYWYRQILGQKVEFLVSFYNNEISEKSEIFDDQFSVERPDGSNFTLKIRSTKLEDSAMYFCASSDHVGGQDFGDGTRLSIL.

The chain couples TRBV10-3 to TRBJ1-1, with 7 bases aligning to TRBD1. The trim removed 2 bases at V and 4 bases at J, leaving 10 bases unmatched. Per germline, CDR1 ENHRY and CDR2 SYGVKD. The CDR3 length is 16 residues. The CDR3 loop is CAISEQEGQGGTEAFF. Here the CDR3 DNA reads TGTGCCATCAGTGAGCAGGAAGGGCAGGGGGGCACTGAAGCTTTCTTT.

The rearrangement joins TRBV5-4 to TRBJ2-5; 7 nucleotides line up with TRBD1. CDR1 is SGHNT and CDR2 is YYREEE in the germline V gene (reference sequence). V was pared by 0 bases and J by 5 bases, with 10 bases of the junction left unmatched. The CDR3 spans 16 residues. The CDR3 bases are TGTGCCAGCAGCTTGGAGTGGGCCAGGGGGTCGGAGACCCAGTACTTC. Amino acid sequence: CASSLEWARGSETQYF.

This chain joins TRBV2 and TRBJ2-4; 7 nucleotides align to TRBD2. The junction had 13 bases not matched to a gene; V was cut back by 8 bases and J by 6 bases. This CDR3 has 15 amino acids. CDR1 and CDR2 from the germline V gene are SNHLY and FYNNEI. In nucleotides, the CDR3 is TGTGCCAGCTCCGGGACTACTCACGGGGGAAACATTCAGTACTTC. Protein sequence: CASSGTTHGGNIQYF.

This chain connects TRBV6-5 to TRBJ1-2; perhaps TRBD1 as D (5 bases). The germline V and J ends were trimmed by 8 bases and 2 bases, with 12 bases remaining between them. In germline, CDR1 is MNHEY, CDR2 SVGAGI. The CDR3 sequence is 13 residues long. The chain's CDR3 is CASFRTSNYGYTF. The CDR3 bases are TGTGCCAGCTTCCGGACATCGAACTATGGCTACACCTTC.

In DNA, the CDR3 is TGTGCCAGCAGCTTAGATCTAGGAGGTGTCACCGGGGAGCTGTTTTTT. Translating gives CASSLDLGGVTGELFF. The rearrangement uses TRBV11-2 and TRBJ2-2; a weak D match, TRBD2 (5 bases). V was pared by 0 bases and J by 4 bases, with 12 bases between. The germline V gene has CDR1 SGHAT and CDR2 FQNNGV. The CDR3 length is 16 residues.

This chain joins TRBV11-1 and TRBJ1-3, with a possible D match to TRBD1 (5 bases). Germline V lookup: CDR1 SGHAT, CDR2 FQDESV (reference sequence). The CDR3 length is 13 residues. V was pared by 3 bases and J by 2 bases, with 5 bases between. The CDR3 nucleotides read TGTGCCAGCAGCTTGACAGCTGGAAACACCATATATTTT. Its protein is CASSLTAGNTIYF.